This TCR beta chain was identified during a study of cytomegalovirus exposure and HLA in healthy donors. It was with 60 Vbeta and 13 Jbeta primers that the PCR ran. Some clones are missing from TCRdb's copy, which holds only in-frame ones; the method was immunoSEQ multiplex PCR. The data show some 120,000 clones, roughly 82% seen once. General study findings and limits: As a later analysis showed, a missense DCLRE1C variant was linked to trimming of TCR beta V- and J-genes. Fewer than 20,000 TCR beta sequences were associated with HLA alleles at 0.05 false discovery rate in a later analysis.

The CDR3 has 13 residues. V lost 2 bases and J lost 10, with 13 bases in between. Germline V gene sequence: CDR1 KGHSY, CDR2 FQNENV. As regards this clone: Antigen: not known.

This chain connects TRBV16 to TRBJ2-3, with a possible D match to TRBD1 (6 bases). This sequence was found in a woman between 18 and 29 years old in good health and CMV-seropositive. Sample: PBMCs. CDR3 region: CASSQHRDTSQYF. The CDR3 DNA follows: TGTGCCAGCAGCCAACACCGGGACACTTCGCAGTATTTT. Using reference TRBV16 and TRBJ2-3 for the parts outside the CDR3, the full variable domain is GEEVAQTPKHLVRGEGQKAKLYCAPIKGHSYVFWYQQVLKNEFKFLISFQNENVFDETGMPKERFSAKCLPNSPCSLEIQATKLEDSAVYFCASSQHRDTSQYFGPGTRLTVL.